This T cell receptor beta chain originates from a study of shared clonotypes between healthy human individuals. Repertoires were generated with immunoSEQ multiplex PCR, while TCRdb's copy carries only in-frame clones and drops some. The sample records about half a million clones, roughly 80% being singletons. Only Caucasian adults living in Nashville, Tennessee made up the donor group. Regarding this clone: Its target is unknown.

Study results and caveats: Collection of samples was limited to blood; tissue repertoires likely differ.

The sequencing sample was made of PBMCs. The clonotype comes from a woman in her thirties or forties in good health. Some clones in this sample may be carry-over from other donors' samples.

The CDR3 spells CASSPAGLQETQYF. The DNA of the CDR3 is TGCGCCAGCAGCCCCGCGGGGCTCCAAGAGACCCAGTACTTC. The chain joins TRBV5-1 to TRBJ2-5; TRBD2 is a possible D gene (6 bases). The V and J ends lost 4 bases and 1 base respectively, with 11 bases between them. Germline loops: CDR1 SGHRS, CDR2 YFSETQ. The CDR3 is made up of 14 amino acids.